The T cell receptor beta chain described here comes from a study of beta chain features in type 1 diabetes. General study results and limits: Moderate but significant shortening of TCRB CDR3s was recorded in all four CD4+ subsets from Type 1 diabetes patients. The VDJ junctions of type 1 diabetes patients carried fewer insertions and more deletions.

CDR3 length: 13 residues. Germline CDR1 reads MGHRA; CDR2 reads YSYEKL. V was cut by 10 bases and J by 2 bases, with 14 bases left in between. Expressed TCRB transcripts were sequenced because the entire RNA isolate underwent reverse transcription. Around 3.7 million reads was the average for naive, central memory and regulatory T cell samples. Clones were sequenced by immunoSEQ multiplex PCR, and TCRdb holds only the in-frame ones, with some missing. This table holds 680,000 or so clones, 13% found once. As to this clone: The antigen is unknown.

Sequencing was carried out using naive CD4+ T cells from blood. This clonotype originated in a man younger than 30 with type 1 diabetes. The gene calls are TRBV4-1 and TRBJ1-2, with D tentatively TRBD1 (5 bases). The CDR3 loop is CATGDLRNYGYTF. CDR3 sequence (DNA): TGCGCCACCGGGGACCTTCGGAACTATGGCTACACCTTC.